The sequence of this TCR beta chain was determined in a study of Ad26.COV2.S vaccination and SARS-CoV-2 variants. Whole-study findings and limits: Following vaccination, spike-specific CD8+ and CD4+ T cell responses reportedly exhibited substantial breadth.

Trimming stripped 4 bases from V and 4 bases from J, with 14 bases between. The CDR3 is 14 amino acids. CDR1 and CDR2 from the germline V gene are SGHRS and YFSETQ. The sample's treatment: 19 received Ad26.COV2.S at low or high dose, single or two shots; about 5 received placebo; per-sample allocation not given. Collection of the samples took place on day 63 after the first injection of vaccine or placebo. This person who donated was an adult of 18-55 years in Boston. The assay was immunoSEQ multiplex PCR, and TCRdb's table has in-frame clones only and misses some. The repertoire consists of fewer than 500,000 clones, with roughly nine tenths occurring once and the leading ten covering just over 2.5%. Note on this clone: The antigen is not known.

This sequence originates from a person between 18 and 65 years old who received the Ad26.COV2.S COVID-19 vaccine or a placebo. The sample consisted of peripheral blood, taken in a trial of Ad26.COV2.S vaccine versus placebo. The V and J genes are TRBV5-1 and TRBJ1-1; D possibly corresponds to TRBD1 (6 bases). CDR3 protein: CASSLNPGATEAFF. The DNA for the CDR3 is TGCGCCAGCAGCCTCAACCCAGGGGCCACTGAAGCTTTCTTT.